A selection of T cell receptor beta chains follows, all from one sample in a study of blood T cell repertoires in COVID-19. Profiled with immunoSEQ multiplex PCR; TCRdb holds only in-frame clones, not every one. The sample includes fewer than 200,000 clones, about 76% seen only once; the top ten take roughly 8.7%. Sequencing was performed on peripheral blood. The receptors were sampled from a woman aged 45-65 years with active or convalescent COVID-19. CDR3s include the opening cysteine and the closing phenylalanine or tryptophan. The order of the fields is V gene, clone size, J gene, D gene, CDR3 protein, CDR3 DNA. The D gene is left open where the match is weak. The listing skips clone size in some rows; elsewhere it reads once, few, many or a size class.

v_call: TRBV7-9; clone_size: .; j_call: TRBJ1-2; d_call: .; cdr3_aa: CASSLSSVYGYTF; cdr3_nt: TGTGCCAGCAGCTTATCGTCGGTTTATGGCTACACCTTC
v_call: TRBV19; clone_size: .; j_call: TRBJ2-6; d_call: .; cdr3_aa: CASSIAHSGANVLTF; cdr3_nt: TGTGCCAGTAGTATAGCCCACTCTGGGGCCAACGTCCTGACTTTC
v_call: TRBV4-3; clone_size: few; j_call: TRBJ1-5; d_call: .; cdr3_aa: CASSQDHSNQPQHF; cdr3_nt: TGCGCCAGCAGCCAAGACCATAGCAATCAGCCCCAGCATTTT
v_call: TRBV9; clone_size: few; j_call: TRBJ1-1; d_call: TRBD1; cdr3_aa: CASRPDRVNTEAFF; cdr3_nt: TGTGCCAGCAGACCGGACAGGGTGAACACTGAAGCTTTCTTT
v_call: TRBV6-5; clone_size: .; j_call: TRBJ2-5; d_call: .; cdr3_aa: CASILRGEGTQYF; cdr3_nt: TGTGCCAGCATTCTCCGTGGCGAGGGGACCCAGTACTTC
v_call: TRBV6-2/TRBV6-3; clone_size: few; j_call: TRBJ2-7; d_call: .; cdr3_aa: CASSFWTNFYYYEQYF; cdr3_nt: TGTGCCAGCAGTTTCTGGACTAATTTCTACTACTACGAGCAGTACTTC
v_call: TRBV7-3; clone_size: .; j_call: TRBJ2-5; d_call: TRBD1; cdr3_aa: CASSPADRDVETQYF; cdr3_nt: TGTGCCAGCAGCCCAGCTGACAGGGACGTGGAGACCCAGTACTTC
v_call: TRBV28; clone_size: .; j_call: TRBJ1-1; d_call: .; cdr3_aa: CASSLATDKNTEAFF; cdr3_nt: TGTGCCAGCAGTTTAGCTACGGACAAGAACACTGAAGCTTTCTTT
v_call: TRBV11-2; clone_size: .; j_call: TRBJ1-1; d_call: .; cdr3_aa: CASSFSGNTEAFF; cdr3_nt: TGTGCCAGCAGCTTCTCAGGGAACACTGAAGCTTTCTTT
v_call: TRBV5-6; clone_size: .; j_call: TRBJ2-5; d_call: .; cdr3_aa: CASSLPGLYGETQYF; cdr3_nt: TGTGCCAGCAGCTTGCCGGGACTTTACGGAGAGACCCAGTACTTC
v_call: TRBV5-1; clone_size: .; j_call: TRBJ1-2; d_call: .; cdr3_aa: CASSWGVGVSSGYTF; cdr3_nt: TGCGCCAGCAGCTGGGGTGTCGGGGTCAGTAGCGGCTACACCTTC
v_call: TRBV18; clone_size: .; j_call: TRBJ1-5; d_call: TRBD1; cdr3_aa: CASSPGQAESNQPQHF; cdr3_nt: TGTGCCAGCTCACCCGGACAGGCCGAGAGCAATCAGCCCCAGCATTTT
v_call: TRBV6-2/TRBV6-3; clone_size: .; j_call: TRBJ2-1; d_call: TRBD2; cdr3_aa: CASSYHRTSSPYNEQFF; cdr3_nt: TGTGCCAGCAGTTACCATCGGACTAGTTCTCCCTACAATGAGCAGTTCTTC
v_call: TRBV18; clone_size: .; j_call: TRBJ1-2; d_call: TRBD1; cdr3_aa: CASSLGTAENYGYTF; cdr3_nt: TGTGCCAGCTCACTTGGGACAGCAGAAAACTATGGCTACACCTTC
v_call: TRBV28; clone_size: .; j_call: TRBJ2-1; d_call: TRBD1; cdr3_aa: CASSFRTGGINEQFF; cdr3_nt: TGTGCCAGCAGTTTCCGGACAGGGGGCATCAATGAGCAGTTCTTC
v_call: TRBV28; clone_size: once; j_call: TRBJ1-2; d_call: .; cdr3_aa: CASSFDQGPYGYTF; cdr3_nt: TGTGCCAGCAGTTTCGACCAGGGCCCCTATGGCTACACCTTC
v_call: TRBV25-1; clone_size: many; j_call: TRBJ2-1; d_call: .; cdr3_aa: CASSESPIRGAPPNEQFF; cdr3_nt: TGTGCCAGCAGTGAATCCCCTATCCGTGGGGCCCCCCCCAATGAGCAGTTCTTC
v_call: TRBV4-3; clone_size: few; j_call: TRBJ2-7; d_call: TRBD2; cdr3_aa: CASSLSGGAYEQYF; cdr3_nt: TGCGCCAGCAGCCTCAGCGGGGGGGCCTACGAGCAGTACTTC
v_call: TRBV11-1; clone_size: .; j_call: TRBJ2-1; d_call: .; cdr3_aa: CASSLYGGINNEQFF; cdr3_nt: TGTGCCAGCAGCCTCTATGGAGGGATCAACAATGAGCAGTTCTTC
v_call: TRBV6-5; clone_size: .; j_call: TRBJ2-3; d_call: .; cdr3_aa: CASSYKGRATDTQYF; cdr3_nt: TGTGCCAGCAGTTATAAGGGCAGGGCCACAGATACGCAGTATTTT
v_call: TRBV9; clone_size: .; j_call: TRBJ1-2; d_call: .; cdr3_aa: CASSQGADYGYTF; cdr3_nt: TGTGCCAGCAGCCAGGGCGCGGACTATGGCTACACCTTC
v_call: TRBV7-8; clone_size: .; j_call: TRBJ1-6; d_call: .; cdr3_aa: CASSHGSLSSPLHF; cdr3_nt: TGTGCCAGCAGCCACGGGTCCCTCAGTTCACCCCTCCACTTT
v_call: TRBV7-2; clone_size: few; j_call: TRBJ1-2; d_call: .; cdr3_aa: CASSQQLTYGYTF; cdr3_nt: TGTGCCAGCAGCCAACAGCTAACCTATGGCTACACCTTC
v_call: TRBV7-9; clone_size: few; j_call: TRBJ1-5; d_call: .; cdr3_aa: CASSSHRDNQPQHF; cdr3_nt: TGTGCCAGCAGCTCCCACAGGGACAATCAGCCCCAGCATTTT
v_call: TRBV6-5; clone_size: many; j_call: TRBJ2-7; d_call: .; cdr3_aa: CARKWTNNEQYF; cdr3_nt: TGTGCCAGAAAATGGACAAATAACGAGCAGTACTTC
v_call: TRBV28; clone_size: .; j_call: TRBJ1-2; d_call: TRBD1; cdr3_aa: CASSLQGPYGYTF; cdr3_nt: TGTGCCAGCAGCCTACAGGGGCCCTATGGCTACACCTTC
v_call: TRBV19; clone_size: .; j_call: TRBJ2-5; d_call: TRBD1; cdr3_aa: CASSSTGRQRETQYF; cdr3_nt: TGTGCCAGTAGTTCGACAGGGCGCCAACGAGAGACCCAGTACTTC
v_call: TRBV6-4; clone_size: .; j_call: TRBJ1-1; d_call: .; cdr3_aa: CASRPSGRNTEAFF; cdr3_nt: TGTGCCAGCAGACCCTCCGGGAGGAACACTGAAGCTTTCTTT
v_call: TRBV27; clone_size: .; j_call: TRBJ1-4; d_call: TRBD1; cdr3_aa: CASRVQGNNEKLFF; cdr3_nt: TGTGCCAGCAGGGTACAGGGGAACAATGAAAAACTGTTTTTT
v_call: TRBV6-2/TRBV6-3; clone_size: few; j_call: TRBJ2-4; d_call: TRBD1; cdr3_aa: CASSSLGGIGNIQYF; cdr3_nt: TGTGCCAGCAGTTCACTAGGGGGCATCGGGAACATTCAGTACTTC
v_call: TRBV5-4; clone_size: .; j_call: TRBJ2-3; d_call: TRBD1; cdr3_aa: CASSPTGISTDTQYF; cdr3_nt: TGTGCCAGCAGCCCGACAGGGATTAGCACAGATACGCAGTATTTT
v_call: TRBV4-3; clone_size: .; j_call: TRBJ1-2; d_call: TRBD1; cdr3_aa: CASSWDRGYGYTF; cdr3_nt: TGCGCCAGCAGCTGGGACAGAGGGTATGGCTACACCTTC
v_call: TRBV20-1; clone_size: .; j_call: TRBJ2-7; d_call: .; cdr3_aa: CSASSGSPNYEQYF; cdr3_nt: TGCAGTGCTAGTTCGGGGAGCCCCAACTACGAGCAGTACTTC